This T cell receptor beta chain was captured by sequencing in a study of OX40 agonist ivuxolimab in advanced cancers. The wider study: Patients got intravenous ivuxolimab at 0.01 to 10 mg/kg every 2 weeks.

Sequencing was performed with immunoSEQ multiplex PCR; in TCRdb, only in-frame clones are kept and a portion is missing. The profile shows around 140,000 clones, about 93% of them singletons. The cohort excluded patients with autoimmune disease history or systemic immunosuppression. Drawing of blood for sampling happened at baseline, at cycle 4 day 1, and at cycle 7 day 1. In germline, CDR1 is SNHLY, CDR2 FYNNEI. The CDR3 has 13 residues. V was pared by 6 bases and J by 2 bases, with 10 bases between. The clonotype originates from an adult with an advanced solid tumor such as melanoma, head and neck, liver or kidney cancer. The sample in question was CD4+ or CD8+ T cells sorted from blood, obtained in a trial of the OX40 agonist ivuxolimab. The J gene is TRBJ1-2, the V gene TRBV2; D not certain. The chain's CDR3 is CASRALPNYGYTF. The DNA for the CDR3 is TGTGCCAGCAGAGCACTACCGAACTATGGCTACACCTTC.